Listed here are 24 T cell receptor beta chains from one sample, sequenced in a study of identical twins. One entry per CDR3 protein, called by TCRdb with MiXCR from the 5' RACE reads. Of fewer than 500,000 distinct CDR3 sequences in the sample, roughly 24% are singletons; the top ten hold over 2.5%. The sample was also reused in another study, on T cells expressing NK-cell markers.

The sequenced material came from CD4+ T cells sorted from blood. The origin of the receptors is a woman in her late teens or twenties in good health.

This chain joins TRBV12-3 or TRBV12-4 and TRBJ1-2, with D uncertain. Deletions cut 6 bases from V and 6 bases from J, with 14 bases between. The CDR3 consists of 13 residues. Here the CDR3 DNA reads TGTGCCAGCAGCCCAGGACTATACGATGGCTACACCTTC. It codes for CASSPGLYDGYTF.

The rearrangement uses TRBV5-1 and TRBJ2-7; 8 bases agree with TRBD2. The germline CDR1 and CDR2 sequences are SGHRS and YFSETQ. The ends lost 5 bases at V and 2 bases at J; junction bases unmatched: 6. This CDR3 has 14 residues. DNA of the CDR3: TGCGCCAGCAGGGTAGCGGGGCGAACCTACGAGCAGTACTTC. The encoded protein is CASRVAGRTYEQYF.

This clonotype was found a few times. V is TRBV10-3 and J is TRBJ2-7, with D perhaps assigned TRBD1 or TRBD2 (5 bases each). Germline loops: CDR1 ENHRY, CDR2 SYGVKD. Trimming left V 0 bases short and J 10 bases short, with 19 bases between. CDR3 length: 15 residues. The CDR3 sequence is CAISESPGSGWEQYF. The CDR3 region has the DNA TGTGCCATCAGTGAGTCCCCAGGGAGTGGTTGGGAACAGTACTTC.

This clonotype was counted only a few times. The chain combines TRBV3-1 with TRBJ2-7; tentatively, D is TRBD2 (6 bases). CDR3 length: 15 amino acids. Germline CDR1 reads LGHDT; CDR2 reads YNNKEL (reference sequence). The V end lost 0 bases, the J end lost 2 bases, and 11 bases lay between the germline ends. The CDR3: CASSQEGAGTYEQYF. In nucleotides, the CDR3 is TGTGCCAGCAGCCAAGAAGGGGCGGGGACCTACGAGCAGTACTTC.

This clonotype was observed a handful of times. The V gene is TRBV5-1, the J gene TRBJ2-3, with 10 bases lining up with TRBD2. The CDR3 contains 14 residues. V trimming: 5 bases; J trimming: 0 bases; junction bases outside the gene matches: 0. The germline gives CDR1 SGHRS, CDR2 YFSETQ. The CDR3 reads CASRGLASTDTQYF. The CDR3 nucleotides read TGCGCCAGCAGGGGACTAGCGAGCACAGATACGCAGTATTTT.

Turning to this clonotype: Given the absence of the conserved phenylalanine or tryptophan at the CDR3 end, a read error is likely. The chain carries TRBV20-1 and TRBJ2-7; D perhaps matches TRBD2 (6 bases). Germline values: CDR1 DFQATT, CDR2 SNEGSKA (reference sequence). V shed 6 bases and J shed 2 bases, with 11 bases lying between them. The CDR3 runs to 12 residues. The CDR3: CSAGPGAYEQYS. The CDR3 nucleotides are TGCAGTGCAGGCCCGGGGGCCTACGAGCAGTACTCC.

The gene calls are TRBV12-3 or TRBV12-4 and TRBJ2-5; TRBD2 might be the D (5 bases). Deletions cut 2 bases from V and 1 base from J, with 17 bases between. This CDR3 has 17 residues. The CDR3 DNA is TGTGCCAGCAGTTTAACGGGGTCAGCGCTACGCCAAGAGACCCAGTACTTC. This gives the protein CASSLTGSALRQETQYF.

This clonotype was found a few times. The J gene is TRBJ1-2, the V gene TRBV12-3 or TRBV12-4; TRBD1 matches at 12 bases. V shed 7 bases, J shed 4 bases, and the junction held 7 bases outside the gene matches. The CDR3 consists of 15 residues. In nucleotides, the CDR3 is TGTGCCAGCACCGACCTGGGACAGGGGGCCTATGGCTACACCTTC. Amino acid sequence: CASTDLGQGAYGYTF.

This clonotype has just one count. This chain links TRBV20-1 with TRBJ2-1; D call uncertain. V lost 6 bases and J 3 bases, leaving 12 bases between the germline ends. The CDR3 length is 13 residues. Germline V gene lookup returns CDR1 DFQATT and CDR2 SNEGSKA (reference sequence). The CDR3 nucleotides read TGCAGTGCAGAGACGGGCGGCTACAATGAGCAGTTCTTC. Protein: CSAETGGYNEQFF.

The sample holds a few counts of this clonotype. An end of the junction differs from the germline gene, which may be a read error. CDR3 coding DNA: TGTGCTAGCAGCCTGGGACCGGTCAGCACAGATACGCAGTATTTT. It yields the protein CASSLGPVSTDTQYF. The J gene is TRBJ2-3, the V gene TRBV7-7; D tentatively fits TRBD1 or TRBD2 (5 bases each). The germline gives CDR1 SSHAT, CDR2 FNYEAQ (reference sequence). The CDR3 has 15 amino acids.

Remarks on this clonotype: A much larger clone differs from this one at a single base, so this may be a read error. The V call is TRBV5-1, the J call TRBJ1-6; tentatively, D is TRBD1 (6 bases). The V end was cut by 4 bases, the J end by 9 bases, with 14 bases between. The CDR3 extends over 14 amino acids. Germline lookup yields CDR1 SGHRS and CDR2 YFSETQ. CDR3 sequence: CASSRARDISPLHF. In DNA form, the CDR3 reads TGCGCCAGCAGCCGGGCCAGGGACATTTCACCCCTCCACTTT. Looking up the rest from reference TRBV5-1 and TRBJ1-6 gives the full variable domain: KAGVTQTPRYLIKTRGQQVTLSCSPISGHRSVSWYQQTPGQGLQFLFEYFSETQRNKGNFPGRFSGRQFSNSRSEMNVSTLELGDSALYLCASSRARDISPLHFGNGTRLTVT.

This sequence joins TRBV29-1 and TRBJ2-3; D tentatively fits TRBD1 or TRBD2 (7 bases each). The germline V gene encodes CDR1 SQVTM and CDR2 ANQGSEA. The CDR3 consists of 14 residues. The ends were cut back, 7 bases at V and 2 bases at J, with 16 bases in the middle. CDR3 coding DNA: TGCAGCGCCCAGGGGGGGTCCAACACAGATACGCAGTATTTT. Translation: CSAQGGSNTDTQYF.

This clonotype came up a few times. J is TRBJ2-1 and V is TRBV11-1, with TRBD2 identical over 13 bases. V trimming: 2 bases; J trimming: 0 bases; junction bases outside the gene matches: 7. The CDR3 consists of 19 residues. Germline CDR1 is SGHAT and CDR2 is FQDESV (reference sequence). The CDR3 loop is CASSLRGTSGESSYNEQFF. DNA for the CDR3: TGTGCCAGCAGCTTAAGGGGGACTAGCGGGGAGAGCTCCTACAATGAGCAGTTCTTC.

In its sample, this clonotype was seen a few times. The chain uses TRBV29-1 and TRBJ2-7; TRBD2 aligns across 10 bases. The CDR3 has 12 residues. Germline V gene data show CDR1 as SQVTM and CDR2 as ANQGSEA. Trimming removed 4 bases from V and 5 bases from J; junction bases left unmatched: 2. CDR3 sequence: CSVGTSGNEQYF. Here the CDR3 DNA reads TGCAGCGTTGGAACTAGCGGGAACGAGCAGTACTTC.

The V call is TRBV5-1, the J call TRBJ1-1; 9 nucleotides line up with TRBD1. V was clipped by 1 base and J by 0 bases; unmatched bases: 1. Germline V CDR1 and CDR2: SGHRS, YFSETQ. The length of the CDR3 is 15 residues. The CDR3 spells CASSLTGGMNTEAFF. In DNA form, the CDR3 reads TGCGCCAGCAGCTTGACAGGGGGCATGAACACTGAAGCTTTCTTT.

The CDR3 region is CASSPTGVSDEQFF. As DNA, the CDR3 is TGTGCCAGCAGCCCCACCGGGGTTTCCGATGAGCAGTTCTTC. The V call is TRBV3-1, the J call TRBJ2-1; D perhaps matches TRBD2 (5 bases). V gave up 4 bases and J gave up 8 bases, with 15 bases separating them. The CDR3 length is 14 residues. Germline CDR1 reads LGHDT; CDR2 reads YNNKEL (reference sequence).

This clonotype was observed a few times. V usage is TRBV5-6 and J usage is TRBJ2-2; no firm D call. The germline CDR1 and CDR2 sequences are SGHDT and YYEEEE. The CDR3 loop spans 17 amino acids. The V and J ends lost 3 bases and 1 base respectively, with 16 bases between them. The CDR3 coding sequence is TGTGCCAGCAGCTGGGGTCCCGCATTTTTGAACACCGGGGAGCTGTTTTTT. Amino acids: CASSWGPAFLNTGELFF.

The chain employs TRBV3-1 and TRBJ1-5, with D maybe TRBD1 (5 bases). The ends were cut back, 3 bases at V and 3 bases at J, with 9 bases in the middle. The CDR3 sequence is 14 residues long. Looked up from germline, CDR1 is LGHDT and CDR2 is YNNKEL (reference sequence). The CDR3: CASSQGVNNQPQHF. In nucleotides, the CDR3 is TGTGCCAGCAGCCAGGGGGTGAACAATCAGCCCCAGCATTTT.

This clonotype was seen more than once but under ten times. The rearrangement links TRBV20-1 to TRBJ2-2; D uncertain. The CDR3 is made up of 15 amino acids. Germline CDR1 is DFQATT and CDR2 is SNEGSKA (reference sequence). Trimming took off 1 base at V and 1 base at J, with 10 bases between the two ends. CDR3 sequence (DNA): TGCAGTGCTAGAGTTTCGTCGGGGAACACCGGGGAGCTGTTTTTT. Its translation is CSARVSSGNTGELFF.

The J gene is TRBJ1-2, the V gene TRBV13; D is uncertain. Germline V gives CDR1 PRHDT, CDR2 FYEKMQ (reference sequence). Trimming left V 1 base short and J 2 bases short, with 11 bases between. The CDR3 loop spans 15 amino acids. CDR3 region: CASSLEGQVNYGYTF. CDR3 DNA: TGTGCCAGCAGCTTAGAAGGCCAGGTCAACTATGGCTACACCTTC.

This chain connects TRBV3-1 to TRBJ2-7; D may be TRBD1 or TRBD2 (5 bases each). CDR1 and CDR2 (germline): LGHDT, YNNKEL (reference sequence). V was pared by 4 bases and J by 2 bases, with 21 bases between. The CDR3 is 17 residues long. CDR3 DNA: TGTGCCAGCAGCCGACGGTTCCTGGGGGTTGATGCCTACGAGCAGTACTTC. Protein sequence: CASSRRFLGVDAYEQYF.

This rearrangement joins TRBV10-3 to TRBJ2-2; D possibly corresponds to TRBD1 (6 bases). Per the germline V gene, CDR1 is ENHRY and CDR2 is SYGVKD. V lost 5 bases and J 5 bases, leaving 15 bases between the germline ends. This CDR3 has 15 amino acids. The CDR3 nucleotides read TGTGCCATCAGTTCCGGGACAATGTTTACCGGGGAGCTGTTTTTT. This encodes CAISSGTMFTGELFF.

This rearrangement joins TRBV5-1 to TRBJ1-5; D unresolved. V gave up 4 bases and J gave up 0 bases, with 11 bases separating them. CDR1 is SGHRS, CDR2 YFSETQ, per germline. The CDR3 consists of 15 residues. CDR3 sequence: CASSASGNSNQPQHF. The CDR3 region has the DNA TGCGCCAGCAGCGCGTCGGGCAATAGCAATCAGCCCCAGCATTTT.

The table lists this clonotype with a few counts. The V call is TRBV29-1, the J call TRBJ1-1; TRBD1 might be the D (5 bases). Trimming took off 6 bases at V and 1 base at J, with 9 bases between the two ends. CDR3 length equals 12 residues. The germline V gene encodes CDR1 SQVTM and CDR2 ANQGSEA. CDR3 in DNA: TGCAGCGTGCAAGACAGGAACACTGAAGCTTTCTTT. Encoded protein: CSVQDRNTEAFF.